A selection of T cell receptor beta chains follows, all from one sample in a study of identical twins. A single record per CDR3 protein comes from TCRdb applying MiXCR to the 5' RACE reads. The sample lists approximately 700,000 distinct CDR3 sequences, 15% to 20% occurring once. These data were likewise used in another study, on T cells expressing NK-cell markers.

The material sequenced was PBMCs. Receptors originate from a woman under 30 in good health. The CDR3 runs from the conserved cysteine through the conserved F or W. Fields, in order: CDR3 protein, CDR3 DNA, D gene, J gene, clone size, V gene. D genes are given only for firm matches. A row's size may be missing; if present it is once, few, many or a size class.

CASSPAGGPADTQYF | TGTGCCAGCAGCCCAGCGGGAGGGCCGGCAGATACGCAGTATTTT | TRBD2 | TRBJ2-3 | NA | TRBV7-9
CASSTSVRETQYF | TGCGCCAGCAGCACTAGTGTACGAGAGACCCAGTACTTC | NA | TRBJ2-5 | NA | TRBV5-1
CASRTSGGGTQYF | TGCGCCAGCAGGACTAGCGGGGGTGGTACGCAGTATTTT | TRBD2 | TRBJ2-3 | few | TRBV5-1
CASSRFSGVETQYF | TGTGCCAGCAGCCGTTTTAGCGGGGTGGAGACCCAGTACTTC | TRBD2 | TRBJ2-5 | NA | TRBV3-1
CASSLDGTSDTQYF | TGCGCCAGCAGCTTGGACGGTACATCCGATACGCAGTATTTT | NA | TRBJ2-3 | NA | TRBV5-1
CAITPGQGTDTQYF | TGTGCCATCACTCCGGGACAGGGGACAGATACGCAGTATTTT | TRBD1 | TRBJ2-3 | few | TRBV10-3
CSASPGQDPYNEQFF | TGCAGTGCTAGTCCTGGACAGGACCCCTACAATGAGCAGTTCTTC | TRBD1 | TRBJ2-1 | NA | TRBV20-1
CAISAGGGNQPQHF | TGTGCCATCAGTGCGGGGGGTGGCAATCAGCCCCAGCATTTT | NA | TRBJ1-5 | NA | TRBV10-3
CSVGGYSNQPQHF | TGCAGTGTGGGCGGCTATAGCAATCAGCCCCAGCATTTT | NA | TRBJ1-5 | NA | TRBV20-1
CASSLEPTTTNTGELFF | TGTGCCAGCAGTTTAGAACCCACCACGACGAACACCGGGGAGCTGTTTTTT | NA | TRBJ2-2 | NA | TRBV12-3/TRBV12-4
CASRGTGGGYTF | TGTGCCAGCAGGGGGACAGGGGGTGGCTACACCTTC | TRBD1 | TRBJ1-2 | NA | TRBV25-1
CASSVRDFPDNEQFF | TGTGCCAGCAGCGTCCGGGACTTCCCCGACAATGAGCAGTTCTTC | NA | TRBJ2-1 | few | TRBV9
CAIAGGDTEAFF | TGTGCCATTGCTGGGGGGGACACTGAAGCTTTCTTT | NA | TRBJ1-1 | few | TRBV10-3
CASSVSGLAEGTDTQYF | TGTGCCAGCAGCGTATCTGGGCTAGCGGAGGGAACAGATACGCAGTATTTT | TRBD2 | TRBJ2-3 | few | TRBV9
CASSYPFGTSGTPSYEQYF | TGTGCCAGCAGTTACCCCTTCGGGACTAGCGGGACCCCCTCCTACGAGCAGTACTTC | TRBD2 | TRBJ2-7 | NA | TRBV6-2/TRBV6-3
CASSLTPSKGQHEQFF | TGTGCCAGCAGCTTAACCCCTAGCAAGGGCCAACATGAGCAGTTCTTC | NA | TRBJ2-1 | NA | TRBV7-6
CASSPPGQPGNTIYF | TGTGCCAGCAGCCCCCCGGGACAGCCTGGAAACACCATATATTTT | TRBD1 | TRBJ1-3 | few | TRBV7-6
CASSPRPSGNNEQFF | TGTGCCAGCAGCCCCCGCCCTAGCGGGAACAATGAGCAGTTCTTC | TRBD2 | TRBJ2-1 | NA | TRBV9
CASSLPGQTTGELFF | TGTGCCAGCAGCCTGCCGGGACAGACGACCGGGGAGCTGTTTTTT | TRBD1 | TRBJ2-2 | NA | TRBV3-1
CASSGTEQETQYF | TGTGCCAGCTCCGGGACAGAACAAGAGACCCAGTACTTC | TRBD1 | TRBJ2-5 | NA | TRBV18
CASSLGTGGPNSPLHF | TGTGCCAGCAGCCTTGGGACAGGGGGACCGAATTCACCCCTCCACTTT | TRBD1 | TRBJ1-6 | NA | TRBV7-9
CASRTTGSLKTGELFF | TGTGCCTCCAGGACTACGGGGAGTCTGAAAACCGGGGAGCTGTTTTTT | NA | TRBJ2-2 | NA | TRBV7-2
CSVVGGRGLADTQYF | TGCAGCGTTGTTGGGGGAAGGGGCTTGGCAGATACGCAGTATTTT | NA | TRBJ2-3 | few | TRBV29-1